The 10 T cell receptor beta chains below all came from one sample that was sequenced in a study of PD-L1 blockade in urothelial cancer. Described time point: pretreatment peripheral blood. TCRdb keeps only in-frame clones here, not all; method: immunoSEQ multiplex PCR. The sample lists roughly 50,000 clones; approximately 83% were seen once. The source material was PBMCs, sampled around atezolizumab (anti-PD-L1) treatment. The source of these receptors is a man in his 70s with urothelial cancer.

The chain has TRBV6-4 and TRBJ2-1; TRBD2 aligns across 14 bases. The J segment lost 9 bases and the V segment lost 5 bases, leaving 6 bases of the junction unmatched. The germline V gene encodes CDR1 MRHNA and CDR2 SNTAGT. The CDR3 is made up of 15 amino acids. The CDR3 region is CASSPGTSGSAEQFF. Here the CDR3 DNA reads TGTGCCAGCAGTCCCGGGACTAGCGGGAGCGCTGAGCAGTTCTTC.

This clone occurred once. This rearrangement joins TRBV6-1 to TRBJ1-5; D uncertain. This CDR3 is 15 amino acids long. Germline lookup yields CDR1 MNHNS and CDR2 SASEGT. The germline V and J ends were trimmed by 0 bases and 6 bases, with 12 bases remaining between them. The CDR3 DNA reads TGTGCCAGCAGTGAAGCGTGGGCATTGGTTCAGCCCCAGCATTTT. The encoded protein is CASSEAWALVQPQHF.

The V gene is TRBV7-9, the J gene TRBJ1-2, with TRBD1 matching over 8 bases. Trimming cost V 3 bases and J 8 bases; bases outside gene matches: 17. CDR1 is SEHNR, CDR2 FQNEAQ, per germline (reference sequence). This CDR3 comprises 17 residues. Here the CDR3 DNA reads TGTGCCAGCAGCTTCACCTCCAACCAGGGGGCTGGTCTAGGCTACACCTTC. Its protein is CASSFTSNQGAGLGYTF.

The chain combines TRBV27 with TRBJ2-3, with 8 bases matching TRBD2. Trimming cost V 3 bases and J 1 base; bases outside gene matches: 9. The V gene's germline CDR1 is MNHEY and CDR2 SMNVEV (reference sequence). The CDR3 loop spans 17 amino acids. The CDR3 sequence is CASSLNRGGAGTDTQYF. CDR3 DNA: TGTGCCAGCAGTTTGAACCGGGGGGGCGCGGGCACAGATACGCAGTATTTT.

This clone was found a few times. This rearrangement joins TRBV7-8 to TRBJ1-2; D may be TRBD1 (5 bases). Germline V gives CDR1 SGHVS, CDR2 FQNEAQ. V was shortened by 3 bases and J by 7 bases, with 12 bases between the two germline ends. The CDR3 runs 13 residues. The CDR3 spells CASSLAGRGGYTF. CDR3 nucleotide sequence: TGTGCCAGCAGCTTGGCAGGGAGGGGTGGCTACACCTTC.

V gene TRBV6-1 combines with J gene TRBJ2-7; 9 bases agree with TRBD2. This CDR3 is built from 15 residues. V trimming: 7 bases; J trimming: 3 bases; junction bases outside the gene matches: 10. CDR1 is MNHNS, CDR2 SASEGT, per germline. The CDR3, as DNA: TGTGCCAGCACTAATACGGGACTAGCCCACTACGAGCAGTACTTC. The encoded protein is CASTNTGLAHYEQYF.

The chain links TRBV4-1 to TRBJ2-3; TRBD2 aligns across 8 bases. CDR1 and CDR2 (germline): MGHRA, YSYEKL. CDR3 size: 15 residues. Trimming took 5 bases from V and 0 from J; bases not matched to a gene: 4. The DNA of the CDR3 is TGCGCCAGCAGCATAGCGGGGACTAGCACAGATACGCAGTATTTT. Translating it yields CASSIAGTSTDTQYF.

This clone was observed a few times. V usage is TRBV5-1 and J usage is TRBJ1-5, with 12 nucleotides matching TRBD1. This CDR3 spans 16 amino acids. V shed 2 bases and J 7 bases; nucleotides not matched to a gene: 7. Germline CDR1 reads SGHRS; CDR2 reads YFSETQ. CDR3 sequence reads: CASSFGTGGEGQPQHF. CDR3 DNA sequence: TGCGCCAGCAGCTTCGGGACAGGGGGCGAGGGACAGCCCCAGCATTTT.

This chain uses TRBV27 with TRBJ1-5; 8 bases map to TRBD1. Germline V gives CDR1 MNHEY, CDR2 SMNVEV (reference sequence). This CDR3 spans 15 amino acids. The ends lost 6 bases at V and 1 base at J; junction bases unmatched: 5. CDR3 coding DNA: TGTGCCAGCAGGCTGACAGGGGTGAGCAATCAGCCCCAGCATTTT. Amino acids: CASRLTGVSNQPQHF.

The CDR3 DNA follows: TGTGCCAGCTCACCAACGGGGCGCGGACTAGCGGGACAAGAGACCCAGTACTTC. This translates into CASSPTGRGLAGQETQYF. The chain is built from TRBV18 and TRBJ2-5, with 12 bases identical to TRBD2. CDR1 is KGHSH and CDR2 is LQKENI in the germline V gene. J lost 2 bases, V lost 2 bases, and 9 bases had no gene match. There are 18 residues in the CDR3.